This T cell receptor beta chain was identified in a study of T cells after yellow fever vaccination. Study-level results: A minor fraction of clonotypes spanned both CD4 and CD8 compartments.

With 4 bases clipped from V and 1 base from J, the junction kept 7 bases outside the gene matches. The length of the CDR3 is 15 residues. Germline lookup yields CDR1 SGHRS and CDR2 YFSETQ. TCRdb analysed the 5' RACE reads with MiXCR anew, one entry per CDR3 protein. The data contain about 230,000 distinct CDR3 sequences, roughly 6.3% of them singletons. Details on this clonotype: What it binds is not known.

The sequence derives from a man between 25 and 39 years old who received the YFV17D yellow fever vaccine. The starting material was CD4+ T cells sorted from PBMCs, obtained on the day of the yellow fever booster vaccination. V gene TRBV5-1 combines with J gene TRBJ1-1; 7 bases align to TRBD1. The CDR3, as DNA: TGCGCCAGCAGCCTAAGACAGGGTCCGAACACTGAAGCTTTCTTT. Its protein product is CASSLRQGPNTEAFF.